This is a list of T cell receptor beta chains from one sample in a study of PD-1 blockade in classical Hodgkin lymphoma. Using immunoSEQ multiplex PCR, the repertoire was profiled, and TCRdb retains in-frame clones only, with some absent. Of 27,000 or so clones listed, 72% were seen once; the top ten hold approximately 3.5%. Sequencing was performed on peripheral blood mononuclear cells (PBMCs), taken before the fourth cycle of nivolumab. All receptors derive from a human donor with classical Hodgkin lymphoma. Each CDR3 is given with its conserved first and last residue. D genes are given only for firm matches. For some rows the clone size is stated as once, few or many, or as a class when expanded; others skip it.

V: TRBV2; D: -; J: TRBJ2-2; size: -; DNA: TGTGCCAGCAGTGTATTGAACACCGGGGAGCTGTTTTTT; CDR3: CASSVLNTGELFF
V: TRBV7-3; D: TRBD2; J: TRBJ2-3; size: -; DNA: TGTGCCAGCAGCTCGGGGACTAGCGGGTACACAGATACGCAGTATTTT; CDR3: CASSSGTSGYTDTQYF
V: TRBV9; D: -; J: TRBJ1-5; size: -; DNA: TGTGCCAGCAGCGTAGAAGGGTCGAGGGACGGGCGGCTCGATAGCAATCAGCCCCAGCATTTT; CDR3: CASSVEGSRDGRLDSNQPQHF
V: TRBV9; D: -; J: TRBJ2-7; size: large; DNA: -; CDR3: CASSFGEGRGAYEQYF
V: TRBV14; D: TRBD1; J: TRBJ1-4; size: medium-sized; DNA: TGTGCCAGCAGCCAAGGGAGGGGGCCTGAAAAACTGTTTTTT; CDR3: CASSQGRGPEKLFF
V: TRBV6-1; D: TRBD1; J: TRBJ1-6; size: -; DNA: TGTGCCAGCAGCGGGACAGGGACGACACCCCTCCACTTT; CDR3: CASSGTGTTPLHF
V: TRBV7-2; D: -; J: TRBJ2-1; size: -; DNA: TGTGCCAGCAGCTTAGGGGTAGCGAGTGAGCAGTTCTTC; CDR3: CASSLGVASEQFF
V: TRBV5-1; D: -; J: TRBJ2-7; size: -; DNA: TGCGCCAGCAGCTTGGCGGACGAGCAGTACTTC; CDR3: CASSLADEQYF
V: TRBV4-2; D: -; J: TRBJ1-1; size: medium-sized; DNA: TGTGCCAGCAGCCAAGAACTGGATATGAACACTGAAGCTTTCTTT; CDR3: CASSQELDMNTEAFF
V: TRBV7-9; D: -; J: TRBJ1-2; size: -; DNA: TGTGCCAGCAGCGCTCGCCGGGAGAGCTATGGCTACACCTTC; CDR3: CASSARRESYGYTF
V: TRBV5-4; D: TRBD1; J: TRBJ2-7; size: medium-sized; DNA: TGTGCCAGCAGCTGGGGACAGAACTACGAGCAGTACTTC; CDR3: CASSWGQNYEQYF
V: TRBV4-3; D: -; J: TRBJ2-7; size: -; DNA: TGCGCCAGCAGCCAAGACAGGGGCTTCTACGAGCAGTACTTC; CDR3: CASSQDRGFYEQYF
V: TRBV5-1; D: -; J: TRBJ2-1; size: once; DNA: TGCGCCAGCAGCCCAGGTGGGGCGGAAAGCTCCTACAATGAGCAGTTCTTC; CDR3: CASSPGGAESSYNEQFF
V: TRBV28; D: TRBD2; J: TRBJ2-2; size: -; DNA: TGTGCCAGCAGAGCAACTAGCGGGGATTACACCGGGGAGCTGTTTTTT; CDR3: CASRATSGDYTGELFF
V: TRBV5-1; D: TRBD2; J: TRBJ2-3; size: -; DNA: TGCGCCAGCAGCTTGGGCAGCGGGGGGGCCGGAGATACGCAGTATTTT; CDR3: CASSLGSGGAGDTQYF
V: TRBV6-6; D: TRBD2; J: TRBJ2-2; size: few; DNA: TGTGCCAGCAGCCCCCTAGCGGCGAACACCGGGGAGCTGTTTTTT; CDR3: CASSPLAANTGELFF